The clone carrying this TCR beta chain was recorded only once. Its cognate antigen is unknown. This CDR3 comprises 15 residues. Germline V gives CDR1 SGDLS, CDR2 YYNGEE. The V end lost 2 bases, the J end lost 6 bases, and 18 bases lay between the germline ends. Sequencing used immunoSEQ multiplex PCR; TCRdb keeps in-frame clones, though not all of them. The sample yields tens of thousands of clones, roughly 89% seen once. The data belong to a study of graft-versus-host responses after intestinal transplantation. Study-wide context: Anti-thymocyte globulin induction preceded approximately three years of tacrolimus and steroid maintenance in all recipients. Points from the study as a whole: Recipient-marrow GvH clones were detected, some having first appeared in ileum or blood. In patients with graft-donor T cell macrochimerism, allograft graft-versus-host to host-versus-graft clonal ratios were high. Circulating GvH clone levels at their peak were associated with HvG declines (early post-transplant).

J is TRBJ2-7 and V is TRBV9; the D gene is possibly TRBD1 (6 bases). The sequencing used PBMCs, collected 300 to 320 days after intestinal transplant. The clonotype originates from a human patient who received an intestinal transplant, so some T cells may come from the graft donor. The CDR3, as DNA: TGTGCCAGCAGCGTCCGCCCCGGACAGCCCGGCGAGCAGTACTTC. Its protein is CASSVRPGQPGEQYF.